The entry that follows covers one T cell receptor (beta chain) sequence. The antigen it recognizes is unknown. No clone much larger than this one lies a single base away; base qualities are absent. The data belong to a study of blood T cell repertoires in COVID-19 (dated by TCRdb to about 2020). Regarding the research as a whole: Samples covering the acute and convalescent phases of COVID-19 were provided by collaborators in the United States, Italy and Spain. Sample metadata almost always included a de-identified subject ID, COVID-19 status, age in years and sex. The material from the prospective study consisted of cDNA or gDNA derived from T cells, B-cell-depleted T cells, or PBMCs. Deeply sampled blood TCRbeta repertoires from subjects exposed to, actively infected with, or recovered from COVID-19 were included in the dataset. Samples were obtained from the ongoing ImmuneRACE study (first 160 participants) and from approximately 1,200 subjects provided by 6 global collaborators. Where HLA class I and class II types were available, the types were taken from metadata supplied by the sample provider, not from assay-based typing. The repertoires were released in a freely available public database intended as a resource for research on the immune response to SARS-CoV-2.

TCRbeta CDR3 regions were amplified from genomic DNA by means of the immunoSEQ Assay, a bias-controlled multiplex PCR. Processing in the source paper ran as follows. The number of nucleated cells in each sample was estimated from the amplification of reference gene primers within the assay. To quantify the absolute abundance of each unique TCRbeta CDR3 rearrangement, sequence reads were collapsed and filtered. Productive Simpson clonality was computed per sample as the square root of Simpson's diversity index over productive rearrangements. In its TCRdb copy, this immuneACCESS table keeps in-frame sequences only and misses some clones. Where compared with another copy, unresolved V genes explain less than half of these, and the others have no known cause. V and J calls and clone size are given by that table; D and trimming were obtained from the DNA. The table for this sample lists approximately 190,000 clones; roughly four fifths of them were counted only once. The ten largest clones capture around 6.3% of the sample.

The collaborating institutions used their own protocols to collect whole blood in K2EDTA tubes. Collaborator samples were shipped for TCRbeta analysis as frozen whole blood, isolated PBMCs, or DNA extracted from either sample type. V drops 2 bases and J drops 4 bases, leaving 9 bases in between. Per the germline V gene, SNHLY is the CDR1 and FYNNEI is the CDR2. There are 13 amino acids in the CDR3, from cysteine to phenylalanine inclusive. Just the 39-base CDR3 DNA is kept, in frame starting at base 1. The full study reports these points: How much clinical and demographic metadata was included differed by source and by participant, and the metadata was provided uncurated.

Specimen: peripheral blood. Recombination linked TRBV2 to TRBJ2-7, with a weak D call of TRBD1 (5 bases match). The source is a woman between 40 and 50 years old with acute or convalescent COVID-19. The bases read TGTGCCAGCAGTGAATCCAGGGCTTACGAGCAGTACTTC. Its protein is CASSESRAYEQYF.